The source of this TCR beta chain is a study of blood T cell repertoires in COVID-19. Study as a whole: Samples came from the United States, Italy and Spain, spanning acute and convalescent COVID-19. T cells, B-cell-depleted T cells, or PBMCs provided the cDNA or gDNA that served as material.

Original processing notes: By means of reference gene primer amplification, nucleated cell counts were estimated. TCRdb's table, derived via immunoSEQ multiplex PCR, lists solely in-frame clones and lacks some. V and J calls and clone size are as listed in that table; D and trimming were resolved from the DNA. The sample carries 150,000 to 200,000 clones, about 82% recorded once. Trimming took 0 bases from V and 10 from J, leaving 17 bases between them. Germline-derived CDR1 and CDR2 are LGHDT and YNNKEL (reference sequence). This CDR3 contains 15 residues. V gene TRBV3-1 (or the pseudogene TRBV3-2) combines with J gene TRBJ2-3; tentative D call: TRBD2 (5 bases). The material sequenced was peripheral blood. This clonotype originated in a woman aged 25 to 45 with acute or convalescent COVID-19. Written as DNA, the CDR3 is TGTGCCAGCAGCCAAGATGGAACTAGTCTTCAGCCGCAGTATTTT. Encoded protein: CASSQDGTSLQPQYF.